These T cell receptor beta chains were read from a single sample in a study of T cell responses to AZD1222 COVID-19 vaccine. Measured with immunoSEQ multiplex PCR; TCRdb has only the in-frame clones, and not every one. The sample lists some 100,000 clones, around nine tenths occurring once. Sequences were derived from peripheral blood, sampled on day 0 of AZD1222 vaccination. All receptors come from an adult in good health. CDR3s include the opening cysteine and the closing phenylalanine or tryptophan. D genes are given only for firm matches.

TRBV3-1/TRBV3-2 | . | CASSQGTRADEGNNEQFF
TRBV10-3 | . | CAISVAGNSGNTIYF
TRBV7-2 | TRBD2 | CASSLSWTSSTYEQYF
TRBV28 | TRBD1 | CASRQGGSNQPQHF
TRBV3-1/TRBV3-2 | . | CASRPSRGAGGGYTF
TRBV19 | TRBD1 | CASSATVGQGLGGANVLTF
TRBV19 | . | CASSIDGGDYGYTF
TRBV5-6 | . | CASSLDAGDTEAFF
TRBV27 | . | CASSLWGALTYEQYF
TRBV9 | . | CASSPRGSNSPLHF
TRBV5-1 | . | CASSLSADSGNTIYF
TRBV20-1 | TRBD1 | CSATGDTEAFF
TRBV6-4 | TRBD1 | CASMTDRASYEQYF
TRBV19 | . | CASSQSYEQYF
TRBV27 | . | CASRARQSNQPQHF
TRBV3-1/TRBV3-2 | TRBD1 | CASSQGQGQEAEAFF
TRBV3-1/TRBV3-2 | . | CASRPAEGGYTF
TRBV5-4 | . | CASSSPGQIYEQYF
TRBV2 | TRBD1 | CASSPSGQGYTEAFF
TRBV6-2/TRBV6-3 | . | CASSSTVMNTEAFF
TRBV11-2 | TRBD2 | CASSLKAGGISYNEQFF
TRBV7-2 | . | CASSLVAVGVYNEQFF
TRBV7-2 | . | CASSLGGGAAPPLHF
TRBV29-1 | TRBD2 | CSAKRGLAGGPGADTQYF
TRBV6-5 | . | CASRNTGGPTDTQYF
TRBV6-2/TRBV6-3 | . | CASSYSWTQNRPQHF